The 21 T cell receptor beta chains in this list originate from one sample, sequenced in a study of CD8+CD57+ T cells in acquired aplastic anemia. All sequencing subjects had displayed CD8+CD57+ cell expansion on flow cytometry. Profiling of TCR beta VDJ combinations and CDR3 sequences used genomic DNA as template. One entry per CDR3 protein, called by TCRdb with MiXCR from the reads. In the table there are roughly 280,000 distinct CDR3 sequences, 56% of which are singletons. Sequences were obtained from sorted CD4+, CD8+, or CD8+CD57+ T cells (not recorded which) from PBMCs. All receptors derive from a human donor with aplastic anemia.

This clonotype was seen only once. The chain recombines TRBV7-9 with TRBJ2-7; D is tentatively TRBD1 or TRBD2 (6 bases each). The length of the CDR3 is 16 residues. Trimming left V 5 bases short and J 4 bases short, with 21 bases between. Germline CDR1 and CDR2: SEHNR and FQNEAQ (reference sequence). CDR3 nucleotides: TGTGCCAGCAGCCACGCAGCCGGGGGCCGGACGTACGAGCAGTACTTC. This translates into CASSHAAGGRTYEQYF.

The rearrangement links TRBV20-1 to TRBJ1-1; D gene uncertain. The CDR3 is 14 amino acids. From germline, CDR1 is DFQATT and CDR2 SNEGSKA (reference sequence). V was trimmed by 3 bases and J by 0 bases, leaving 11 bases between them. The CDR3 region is CSASRGVVNTEAFF. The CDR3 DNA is TGCAGTGCTAGTCGCGGGGTAGTGAACACTGAAGCTTTCTTT.

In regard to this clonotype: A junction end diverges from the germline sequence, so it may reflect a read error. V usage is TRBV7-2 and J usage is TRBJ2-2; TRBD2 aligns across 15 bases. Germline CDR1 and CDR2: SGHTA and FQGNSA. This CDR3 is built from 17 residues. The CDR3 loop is CASSPGTSGRFTGELFF. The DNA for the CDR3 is TGTGCCAGCAGTCCCGGGACTAGCGGGAGGTTTACCGGGGAGCTGTTCTTT. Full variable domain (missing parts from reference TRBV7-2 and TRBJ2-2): GAGVSQSPSNKVTEKGKDVELRCDPISGHTALYWYRQSLGQGLEFLIYFQGNSAPDKSGLPSDRFSAERTGGSVSTLTIQRTQQEDSAVYLCASSPGTSGRFTGELFFGEGSRLTVL.

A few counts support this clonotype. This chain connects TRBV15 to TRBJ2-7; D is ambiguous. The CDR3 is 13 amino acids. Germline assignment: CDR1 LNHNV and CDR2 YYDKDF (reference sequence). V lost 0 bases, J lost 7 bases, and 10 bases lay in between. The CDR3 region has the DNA TGTGCCACCAGCAGAGATCGGAGCGCTGAGCAGTACTTC. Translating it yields CATSRDRSAEQYF.

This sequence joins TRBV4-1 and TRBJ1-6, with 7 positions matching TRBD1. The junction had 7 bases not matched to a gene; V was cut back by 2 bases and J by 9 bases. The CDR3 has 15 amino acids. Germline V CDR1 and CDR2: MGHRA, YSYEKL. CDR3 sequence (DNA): TGCGCCAGCAGCCAATATACAGGGGAAGGTTCACCCCTCCACTTT. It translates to CASSQYTGEGSPLHF.

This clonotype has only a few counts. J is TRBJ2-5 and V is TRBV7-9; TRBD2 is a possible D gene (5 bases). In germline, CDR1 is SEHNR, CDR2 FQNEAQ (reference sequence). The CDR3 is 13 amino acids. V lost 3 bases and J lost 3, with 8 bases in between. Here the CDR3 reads CASSFAGEETQYF. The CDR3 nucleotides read TGTGCCAGCAGCTTCGCCGGGGAAGAGACCCAGTACTTC.

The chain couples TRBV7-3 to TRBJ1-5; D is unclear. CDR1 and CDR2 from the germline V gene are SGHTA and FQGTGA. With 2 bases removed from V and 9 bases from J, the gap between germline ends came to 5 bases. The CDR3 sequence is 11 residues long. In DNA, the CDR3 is TGTGCCAGCAGCTTAGGCGGGCCCCAGCATTTT. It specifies CASSLGGPQHF.

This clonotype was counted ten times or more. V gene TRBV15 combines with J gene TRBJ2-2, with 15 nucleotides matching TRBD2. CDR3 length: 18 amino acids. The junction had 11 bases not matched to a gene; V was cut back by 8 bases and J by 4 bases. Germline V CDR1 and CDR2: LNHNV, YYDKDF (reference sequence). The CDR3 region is CATHLGTSGGIGTGELFF. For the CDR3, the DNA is TGTGCCACCCATCTAGGGACTAGCGGGGGGATTGGCACCGGGGAGCTGTTTTTT. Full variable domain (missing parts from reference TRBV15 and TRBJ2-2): DAMVIQNPRYQVTQFGKPVTLSCSQTLNHNVMYWYQQKSSQAPKLLFHYYDKDFNNEADTPDNFQSRRPNTSFCFLDIRSPGLGDTAMYLCATHLGTSGGIGTGELFFGEGSRLTVL.

CDR3 in DNA: TGCAGTGCTAGAGGACTAGCGGACAGATCCTACAATGAGCAGTTCTTC. This gives the protein CSARGLADRSYNEQFF. This rearrangement joins TRBV20-1 to TRBJ2-1; 9 nucleotides line up with TRBD2. This CDR3 region has 16 residues. CDR1 and CDR2 (germline): DFQATT, SNEGSKA (reference sequence). The ends lost 1 base at V and 1 base at J; junction bases unmatched: 5.

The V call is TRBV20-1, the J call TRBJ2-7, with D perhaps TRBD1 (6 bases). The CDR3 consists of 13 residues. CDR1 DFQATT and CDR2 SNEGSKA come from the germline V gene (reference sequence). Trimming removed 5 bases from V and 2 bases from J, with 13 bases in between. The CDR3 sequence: CSAVGHTTYEQYF. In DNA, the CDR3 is TGCAGTGCTGTGGGACACACCACCTACGAGCAGTACTTC.

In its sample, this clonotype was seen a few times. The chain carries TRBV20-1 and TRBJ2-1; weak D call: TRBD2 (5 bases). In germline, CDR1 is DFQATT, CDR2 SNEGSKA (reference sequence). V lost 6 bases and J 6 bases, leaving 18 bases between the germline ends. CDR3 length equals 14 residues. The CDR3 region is CSARRTAASNEQFF. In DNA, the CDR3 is TGCAGTGCCAGGAGGACGGCGGCAAGCAATGAGCAGTTCTTC.

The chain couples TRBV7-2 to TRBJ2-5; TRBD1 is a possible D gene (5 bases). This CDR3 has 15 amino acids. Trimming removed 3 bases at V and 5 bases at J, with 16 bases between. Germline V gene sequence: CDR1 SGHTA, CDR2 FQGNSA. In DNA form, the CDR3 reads TGTGCCAGCAGCTTGAAGCAGGGTAGGCGGGAGACCCAGTACTTC. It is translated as CASSLKQGRRETQYF.

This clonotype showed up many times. As DNA, the CDR3 is TGTGCCAGCAGCTCGGGGGGCGCAGGTACCTACAATGAGCAGTTCTTC. It codes for CASSSGGAGTYNEQFF. The V gene is TRBV5-8, the J gene TRBJ2-1, with D tentatively TRBD2 (7 bases). Trimming took 3 bases from V and 2 from J, leaving 15 bases between them. Germline CDR1 reads SGHTS; CDR2 reads YDEGEE. The CDR3 is made up of 16 amino acids.

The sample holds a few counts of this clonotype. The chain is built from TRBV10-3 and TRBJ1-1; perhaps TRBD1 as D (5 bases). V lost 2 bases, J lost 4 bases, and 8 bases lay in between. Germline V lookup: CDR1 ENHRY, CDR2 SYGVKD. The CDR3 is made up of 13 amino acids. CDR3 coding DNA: TGTGCCATCAGTGAGGGGGACGGCACTGAAGCTTTCTTT. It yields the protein CAISEGDGTEAFF.

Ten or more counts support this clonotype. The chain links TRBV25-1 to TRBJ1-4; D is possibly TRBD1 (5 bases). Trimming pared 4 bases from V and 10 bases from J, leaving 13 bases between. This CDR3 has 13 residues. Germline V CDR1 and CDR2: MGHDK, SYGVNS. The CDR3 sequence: CASSGGPPGKLFF. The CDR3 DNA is TGTGCCAGCAGTGGGGGACCCCCGGGAAAACTGTTTTTT.

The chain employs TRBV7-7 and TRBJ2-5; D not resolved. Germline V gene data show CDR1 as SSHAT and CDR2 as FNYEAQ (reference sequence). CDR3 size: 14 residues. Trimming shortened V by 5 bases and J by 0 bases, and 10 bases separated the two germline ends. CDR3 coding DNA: TGTGCCAGCAGCAAGGGAAGGGACCAAGAGACCCAGTACTTC. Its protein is CASSKGRDQETQYF.

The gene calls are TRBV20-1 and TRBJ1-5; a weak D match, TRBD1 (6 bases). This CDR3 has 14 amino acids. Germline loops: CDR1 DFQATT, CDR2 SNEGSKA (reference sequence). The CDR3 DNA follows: TGCAGCCTCGGGACACCATATAGCAATCAGCCCCAGCATTTT. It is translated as CSLGTPYSNQPQHF.

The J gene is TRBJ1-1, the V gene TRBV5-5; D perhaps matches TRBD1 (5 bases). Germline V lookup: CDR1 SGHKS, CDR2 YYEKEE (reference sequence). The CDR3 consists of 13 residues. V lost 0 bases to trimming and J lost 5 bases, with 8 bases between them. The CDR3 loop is CASSLEGRTEAFF. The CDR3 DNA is TGTGCCAGCAGCTTGGAGGGGAGGACTGAAGCTTTCTTT.

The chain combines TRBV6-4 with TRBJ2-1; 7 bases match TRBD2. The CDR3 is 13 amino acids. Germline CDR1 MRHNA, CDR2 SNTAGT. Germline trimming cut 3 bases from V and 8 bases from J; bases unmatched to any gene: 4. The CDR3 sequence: CASSEAGEDEQFF. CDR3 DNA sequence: TGTGCCAGCAGTGAGGCGGGGGAGGATGAGCAGTTCTTC.

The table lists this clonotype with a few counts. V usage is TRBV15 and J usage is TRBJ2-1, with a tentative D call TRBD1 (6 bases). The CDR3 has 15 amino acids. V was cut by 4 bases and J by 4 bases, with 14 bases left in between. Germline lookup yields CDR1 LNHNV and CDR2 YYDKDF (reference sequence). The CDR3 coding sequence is TGTGCCACCAGCACTAGACAGGCACGATACAATGAGCAGTTCTTC. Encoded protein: CATSTRQARYNEQFF. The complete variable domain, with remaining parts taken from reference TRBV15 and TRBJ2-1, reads DAMVIQNPRYQVTQFGKPVTLSCSQTLNHNVMYWYQQKSSQAPKLLFHYYDKDFNNEADTPDNFQSRRPNTSFCFLDIRSPGLGDTAMYLCATSTRQARYNEQFFGPGTRLTVL.

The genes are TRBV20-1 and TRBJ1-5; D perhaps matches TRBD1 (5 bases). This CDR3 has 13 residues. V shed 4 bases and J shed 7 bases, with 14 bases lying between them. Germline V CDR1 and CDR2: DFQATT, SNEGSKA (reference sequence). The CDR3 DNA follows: TGCAGTGCTAAGTTGGGGTGGGACCAGCCCCAGCATTTT. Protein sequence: CSAKLGWDQPQHF.